This TCR beta chain derives from a study of blood T cell repertoires in COVID-19. Produced via immunoSEQ multiplex PCR; TCRdb's table is partial and in-frame only. The table lists about 240,000 clones, approximately 80% of them singletons. In germline, CDR1 is LNHDA, CDR2 SQIVND (reference sequence). The germline V and J ends were trimmed by 5 bases and 4 bases, with 5 bases remaining between them. This CDR3 contains 11 residues. This clonotype was sampled from a woman older than 75 with acute or convalescent COVID-19. The V gene is TRBV19, the J gene TRBJ1-2, with no clear D. Sequenced: peripheral blood. CDR3 amino acids: CASSSSYGYTF. CDR3 nucleotides: TGTGCCAGTAGTTCATCCTATGGCTACACCTTC.